The T cell receptor beta chain described here comes from a study of shared clonotypes between healthy human individuals. V was pared by 2 bases and J by 2 bases, with 7 bases between. CDR3 size: 14 residues. The V gene's germline CDR1 is SGDLS and CDR2 YYNGEE. Assay used: immunoSEQ multiplex PCR; TCRdb lists only in-frame clones, some missing. Seen here are about 1,500,000 clones, roughly 96% observed once, and the top ten hold about 1.2%. About this clone: Other DNA sequences in this specimen translate into the identical CDR3.

This TCR was sampled from a man between 25 and 39 years old in good health. Source material: naive CD4+ T cells sorted from blood. Subset here: CD45RA+ positively selected. The chain is built from TRBV9 and TRBJ2-2; D ambiguous. The CDR3, as DNA: TGTGCCAGCAGCGTTACAACCAACACCGGGGAGCTGTTTTTT. This codes for CASSVTTNTGELFF.